A single sample gave rise to the 27 T cell receptor beta chains below, sequenced in a study of T cell repertoires in aging, cancer and after chemotherapy. The template was genomic DNA from peripheral blood, not RNA. Multiplex touch-down PCR with TRB-A/B primers amplified rearranged V-D-J TRB sequences. In TCRdb, the multiplex PCR reads were re-called with MiXCR into one record per CDR3 protein. There are 1,500 to 2,000 distinct CDR3 sequences in the sample; around 23% occur only once, and approximately 60% lies in the top ten. Sequencing input: blood. The source of these receptors is a human donor with a blood cancer.

This clonotype is medium-sized by share. The rearrangement uses TRBV6-1 and TRBJ2-2; D is perhaps TRBD2 (6 bases). Germline-derived CDR1 and CDR2 are MNHNS and SASEGT. The CDR3 runs 17 residues. V was clipped by 2 bases and J by 2 bases, with 15 bases between them. The CDR3 DNA reads as TGTGCCAGCAGTGAACCGAGTAGCGGTACAAACACCGGGGAGCTGTTTTTT. This sequence encodes CASSEPSSGTNTGELFF.

This clonotype turned up a few times. This chain uses TRBV10-3 with TRBJ1-3; 9 nucleotides agree with TRBD1. The CDR3 sequence is 18 residues long. Unmatched junction bases numbered 12, after V lost 6 bases and J lost 0 bases. Germline V gene lookup returns CDR1 ENHRY and CDR2 SYGVKD. The CDR3 reads CAIRGQGSQSHSGNTIYF. CDR3 nucleotide sequence: TGTGCCATCAGAGGACAGGGGTCACAGTCCCACTCTGGAAACACCATATATTTT.

By share, this clonotype ranks as medium-sized. The rearrangement uses TRBV19 and TRBJ2-3, with D possibly being TRBD1 (6 bases). Germline V CDR1 and CDR2: LNHDA, SQIVND (reference sequence). V lost 6 bases and J lost 4, with 14 bases in between. The CDR3 totals 14 residues. CDR3 coding DNA: TGTGCCAGTAGAGACAGGAAGAGGGCAGATACGCAGTATTTT. This translates into CASRDRKRADTQYF.

By share, this clonotype ranks as medium-sized. The chain has TRBV5-5 and TRBJ2-1, with 7 bases aligning to TRBD2. The CDR3 has 14 amino acids. V lost 2 bases, J lost 15 bases, and 14 bases stayed unmatched. Germline CDR1 SGHKS, CDR2 YYEKEE (reference sequence). The chain's CDR3 is CASSFRTLAVFSFF. In DNA form, the CDR3 reads TGTGCCAGCAGCTTCCGAACCCTAGCGGTCTTTTCGTTCTTC.

By its share, this clonotype is medium-sized (0.01 to 0.1%). The gene calls are TRBV29-1 and TRBJ2-7; D is ambiguous. The V end was cut by 5 bases, the J end by 0 bases, with 11 bases between. This CDR3 has 13 residues. The germline CDR1 and CDR2 sequences are SQVTM and ANQGSEA. The CDR3 reads CSVTASFSYEQYF. The CDR3 DNA reads as TGCAGCGTTACGGCCTCTTTCTCCTACGAGCAGTACTTC.

A few counts support this clonotype. This rearrangement joins TRBV12-3 or TRBV12-4 to TRBJ2-7; D unresolved. The CDR3 sequence is 13 residues long. V gave up 2 bases and J gave up 5 bases, with 10 bases separating them. The DNA for the CDR3 is TGTGCCAGCAGTTTAACAGCGTGGGACGAGCAGTACTTC. Its protein product is CASSLTAWDEQYF.

The chain carries TRBV6-1 and TRBJ1-1; the D is unclear. V dropped 3 bases and J dropped 4 bases, with 15 bases sitting between them. The CDR3 runs 15 residues. Germline V gene data show CDR1 as MNHNS and CDR2 as SASEGT. The CDR3 DNA sequence: TGTGCCAGCAGTGACTCGCCCAACCCGAGCACTGAAGCTTTCTTT. It encodes CASSDSPNPSTEAFF.

The chain carries TRBV28 and TRBJ2-3, with D perhaps TRBD1 (6 bases). Trimming left V 2 bases short and J 1 base short, with 10 bases between. Germline V gene lookup returns CDR1 MDHEN and CDR2 SYDVKM. The CDR3 totals 15 residues. The chain's CDR3 is CASSLRGWGTDTQYF. DNA of the CDR3: TGTGCCAGCAGTTTAAGGGGGTGGGGCACAGATACGCAGTATTTT.

This clonotype rates as medium-sized (0.01 to 0.1%). This chain connects TRBV19 to TRBJ2-2, with D perhaps matching TRBD2 (6 bases). CDR3 size: 16 residues. Per the germline V gene, CDR1 is LNHDA and CDR2 is SQIVND (reference sequence). Trimming left V 7 bases short and J 3 bases short, with 18 bases between. The CDR3 spells CASTLGWGGDTGELFF. CDR3 DNA: TGTGCCAGTACCCTGGGGTGGGGCGGGGACACCGGGGAGCTGTTTTTT.

This clonotype qualifies as medium-sized. The rearrangement joins TRBV27 to TRBJ2-2; perhaps TRBD2 as D (6 bases). The CDR3 has 15 residues. From germline, CDR1 is MNHEY and CDR2 SMNVEV (reference sequence). The ends were cut back, 6 bases at V and 3 bases at J, with 14 bases in the middle. The CDR3 region has the DNA TGTGCCAGCAGGGGGGGACGTGCAGACACCGGGGAGCTGTTTTTT. It codes for CASRGGRADTGELFF.

V gene TRBV20-1 combines with J gene TRBJ1-6; maybe TRBD1 (6 bases). V lost 3 bases to trimming and J lost 3 bases, with 12 bases between them. CDR1 and CDR2 from the germline V gene are DFQATT and SNEGSKA (reference sequence). This CDR3 is built from 15 residues. CDR3 DNA sequence: TGCAGTGCTAGCGATGACAGGTTCTATAATTCACCCCTCCACTTT. This translates into CSASDDRFYNSPLHF.

The genes are TRBV12-3 or TRBV12-4 and TRBJ2-1; possible D gene TRBD2, 7 bases. V lost 3 bases and J 7 bases, leaving 16 bases between the germline ends. CDR3 size: 15 residues. CDR3 region: CASSFGGAGVNEQFF. CDR3 nucleotides: TGTGCCAGCAGTTTTGGGGGGGCAGGGGTGAATGAGCAGTTCTTC.

A word on this clonotype: Possible read error: a much larger clone is one base away. The chain employs TRBV2 and TRBJ2-1; D remains unclear. Trimming took 4 bases from V and 7 from J, leaving 17 bases between them. CDR1 and CDR2 from the germline V gene are SNHLY and FYNNEI. The CDR3 covers 15 residues. The CDR3 DNA reads TGTGCCAGCAGTGGAACCCAAGCCCTGGAGAATGAGCAGTTCTTC. This translates into CASSGTQALENEQFF.

The gene calls are TRBV6-2 or TRBV6-3 and TRBJ1-1; the D is unclear. Germline assignment: CDR1 MNHEY and CDR2 SVGEGT. V gave up 4 bases and J gave up 0 bases, with 6 bases separating them. The CDR3 sequence is 13 residues long. This chain's CDR3 is CASSSPMNTEAFF. CDR3 bases: TGTGCCAGCAGTTCGCCGATGAACACTGAAGCTTTCTTT.

This clonotype is categorized as medium-sized. The chain combines TRBV6-5 with TRBJ1-3; D gene ambiguous. Germline CDR1 and CDR2: MNHEY and SVGAGI. The CDR3 spans 15 residues. The V and J ends lost 6 bases and 3 bases respectively, with 15 bases between them. CDR3 nucleotide sequence: TGTGCCAGCAGGGGAGTGAGTGGGCTTGGAAACACCATATATTTT. Amino acids: CASRGVSGLGNTIYF.

This clonotype has only a few counts. V usage is TRBV11-2 and J usage is TRBJ2-3, with D possibly being TRBD1 or TRBD2 (6 bases each). Trimming cost V 1 base and J 2 bases, with 13 bases left between them. CDR3 length: 16 amino acids. The germline CDR1 and CDR2 sequences are SGHAT and FQNNGV. As DNA, the CDR3 is TGTGCCAGCAGCTTAGTTCTGGGGGGCGTCACAGATACGCAGTATTTT. It is translated as CASSLVLGGVTDTQYF.

This clonotype counts as medium-sized. The V call is TRBV12-3 or TRBV12-4, the J call TRBJ2-1; TRBD1 agrees at 7 bases. The CDR3 contains 15 residues. The J segment lost 8 bases and the V segment lost 3 bases, leaving 10 bases of the junction unmatched. The CDR3 DNA sequence: TGTGCCAGCAGTTTTAGGGGGCGTCATGAATATGAGCAGTTCTTC. It yields the protein CASSFRGRHEYEQFF.

Relative to its sample, this clonotype is medium-sized. This chain connects TRBV12-3 or TRBV12-4 to TRBJ2-7; 8 bases map to TRBD2. CDR3 length: 14 residues. The J segment lost 4 bases and the V segment lost 6 bases, leaving 8 bases of the junction unmatched. CDR3 in amino acids: CASSRTSGTYEQYF. In DNA form, the CDR3 reads TGTGCCAGCAGCCGAACTAGCGGTACTTACGAGCAGTACTTC.

CDR3 sequence reads: CASSFRGGGTDTQYF. The CDR3 coding sequence is TGTGCCAGCAGTTTTCGGGGGGGGGGTACAGATACGCAGTATTTT. V is TRBV28 and J is TRBJ2-3; 8 bases align to TRBD2. V trimming: 3 bases; J trimming: 3 bases; junction bases outside the gene matches: 5. Germline CDR1 MDHEN, CDR2 SYDVKM. The CDR3 is 15 residues long.

In its sample, this clonotype was seen a few times. The CDR3 bases are TGCGCCAGCAGCTTGGGGTGGATCTCCTACAATGAGCAGTTCTTC. Protein sequence: CASSLGWISYNEQFF. V is TRBV5-1 and J is TRBJ2-1; D is undetermined. This CDR3 region has 15 residues. CDR1 and CDR2 from the germline V gene are SGHRS and YFSETQ. Trimming removed 0 bases from V and 0 bases from J, with 7 bases in between. Supplemented by reference TRBV5-1 and TRBJ2-1, the full variable domain reads KAGVTQTPRYLIKTRGQQVTLSCSPISGHRSVSWYQQTPGQGLQFLFEYFSETQRNKGNFPGRFSGRQFSNSRSEMNVSTLELGDSALYLCASSLGWISYNEQFFGPGTRLTVL.

V and J are TRBV24-1 and TRBJ2-3; D is perhaps TRBD1 (5 bases). Germline CDR1 and CDR2: KGHDR and SFDVKD. Trimming pared 3 bases from V and 3 bases from J, leaving 9 bases between. This CDR3 has 14 residues. The CDR3 loop reads CATSDPQGTDTQYF. Here the CDR3 DNA reads TGTGCCACCAGTGATCCTCAGGGAACAGATACGCAGTATTTT.

By share, this clonotype counts as medium-sized (0.01 to 0.1%). The chain combines TRBV5-4 with TRBJ2-2, with TRBD1 matching 7 bases. In germline, CDR1 is SGHNT, CDR2 YYREEE (reference sequence). V was clipped by 4 bases and J by 3 bases; unmatched bases: 3. The CDR3 has 14 residues. CDR3 sequence reads: CASSTGQYTGELFF. The CDR3 nucleotides are TGTGCCAGCAGCACGGGACAGTACACCGGGGAGCTGTTTTTT.

This clonotype is large. V gene TRBV19 combines with J gene TRBJ2-2, with D tentatively TRBD1 or TRBD2 (5 bases each). CDR1 and CDR2 from the germline V gene are LNHDA and SQIVND (reference sequence). V lost 7 bases and J 7 bases, leaving 10 bases between the germline ends. The CDR3 contains 12 residues. In nucleotides, the CDR3 is TGTGCCAGTACCCCAGGGAGCGGGGAGCTGTTTTTT. Protein sequence: CASTPGSGELFF.

This clonotype was picked up a small number of times. This CDR3 reads CASSARLAGGTYNEQFF. In DNA, the CDR3 is TGTGCCAGCAGTGCCCGACTAGCGGGTGGGACCTACAATGAGCAGTTCTTC. The rearrangement joins TRBV12-3 or TRBV12-4 to TRBJ2-1; 10 bases align to TRBD2. CDR3 length: 17 residues. The V gene end was trimmed by 5 bases and the J gene end by 2 bases; junction bases not matched to a gene: 9.

Sample share makes this clonotype medium-sized (0.01 to 0.1%). The CDR3 region is CASSSRFRSYEQYF. The CDR3 DNA sequence: TGTGCCAGCAGCTCCCGTTTTCGGTCCTACGAGCAGTACTTC. This rearrangement joins TRBV6-5 to TRBJ2-7, with no clear D. Germline assignment: CDR1 MNHEY and CDR2 SVGAGI. V shed 6 bases and J shed 1 base, with 13 bases lying between them. The CDR3 loop spans 14 amino acids.

By share of the sample, this clonotype is large. This chain uses TRBV11-2 with TRBJ2-6; no definite D call. CDR3 length equals 14 residues. In germline, CDR1 is SGHAT, CDR2 FQNNGV. With 0 bases removed from V and 0 bases from J, the gap between germline ends came to 0 bases. CDR3 sequence: CASSLDSGANVLTF. The CDR3 DNA follows: TGTGCCAGCAGCTTAGACTCTGGGGCCAACGTCCTGACTTTC.

This clonotype is termed medium-sized. The chain recombines TRBV7-9 with TRBJ1-4; 9 bases fit TRBD1. V lost 4 bases and J lost 7; bases outside the gene matches: 4. The CDR3 consists of 14 residues. Germline V gene data show CDR1 as SEHNR and CDR2 as FQNEAQ (reference sequence). This CDR3 reads CASSSGQGFEKLFF. The CDR3 bases are TGTGCCAGCAGCTCGGGACAGGGTTTTGAAAAACTGTTTTTT.